The present T cell receptor beta chain was sequenced within a study of spatial heterogeneity in lung cancer. TCRdb used MiXCR to reprocess the 5' RACE reads, holding one entry per CDR3 protein. The sample lists more than 10,000 distinct CDR3 sequences, under 5% seen once, with 40% to 55% in the top ten. In its sample, this clonotype was seen many times. The library was designed around alpha chains, so this beta chain is a stray read whose abundance carries little weight. This CDR3 is built from 13 residues. Germline CDR1 is GTSNPN and CDR2 is SVGIG (reference sequence). V lost 2 bases to trimming and J lost 4 bases; unmatched junction nucleotides: 2. Time point: sample taken at primary tumor resection. Whole RNA, isolated from tumor, nontumor lung or frozen PBMC, was sequenced without prior sorting. Patients with untreated early-stage non-small cell lung cancer, numbering 55 to 80, were the donors.

The sequences come from PBMCs, collected at surgery. The origin of this receptor is a male donor with early-stage non-small cell lung cancer. The gene calls are TRBV30 and TRBJ1-3, with 7 bases that match TRBD1. CDR3 residues: CAWSRGGGNTIYF. CDR3 sequence (DNA): TGTGCCTGGAGTAGAGGGGGCGGAAACACCATATATTTT. Using reference TRBV30 and TRBJ1-3 for the parts outside the CDR3, the full variable domain is SQTIHQWPATLVQPVGSPLSLECTVEGTSNPNLYWYRQAAGRGLQLLFYSVGIGQISSEVPQNLSASRPQDRQFILSSKKLLLSDSGFYLCAWSRGGGNTIYFGEGSWLTVV.